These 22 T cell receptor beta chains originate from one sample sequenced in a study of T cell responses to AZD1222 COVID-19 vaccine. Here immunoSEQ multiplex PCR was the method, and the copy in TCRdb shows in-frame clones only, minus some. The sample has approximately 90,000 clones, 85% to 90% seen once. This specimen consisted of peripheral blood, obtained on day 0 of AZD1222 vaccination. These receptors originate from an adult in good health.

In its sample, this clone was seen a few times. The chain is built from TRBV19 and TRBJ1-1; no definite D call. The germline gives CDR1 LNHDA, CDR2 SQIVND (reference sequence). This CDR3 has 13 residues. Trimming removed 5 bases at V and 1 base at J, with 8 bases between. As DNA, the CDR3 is TGTGCCAGTAGTTTTGGAACGAACACTGAAGCTTTCTTT. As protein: CASSFGTNTEAFF.

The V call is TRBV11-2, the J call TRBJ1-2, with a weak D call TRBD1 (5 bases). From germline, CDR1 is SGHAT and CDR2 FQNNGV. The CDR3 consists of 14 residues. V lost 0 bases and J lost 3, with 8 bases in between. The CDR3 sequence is CASSLERGDYGYTF. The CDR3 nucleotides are TGTGCCAGCAGCTTAGAGAGGGGTGACTATGGCTACACCTTC.

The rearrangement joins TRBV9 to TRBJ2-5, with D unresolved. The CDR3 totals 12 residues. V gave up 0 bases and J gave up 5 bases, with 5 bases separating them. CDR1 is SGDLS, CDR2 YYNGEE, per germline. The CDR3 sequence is CASSVVGETQYF. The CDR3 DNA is TGTGCCAGCAGCGTAGTAGGGGAGACCCAGTACTTC.

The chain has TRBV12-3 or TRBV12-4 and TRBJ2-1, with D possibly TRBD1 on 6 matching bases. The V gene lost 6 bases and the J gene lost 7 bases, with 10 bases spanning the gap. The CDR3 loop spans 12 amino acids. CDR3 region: CASRRQGNEQFF. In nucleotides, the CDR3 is TGTGCCAGCAGGCGTCAGGGGAATGAGCAGTTCTTC.

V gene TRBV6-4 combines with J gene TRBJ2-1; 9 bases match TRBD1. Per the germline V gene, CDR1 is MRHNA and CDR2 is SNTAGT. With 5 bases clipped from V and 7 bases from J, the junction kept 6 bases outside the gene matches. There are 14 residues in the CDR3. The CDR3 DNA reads TGTGCCAGCAGTTCCGGGACAGGGATGAATGAGCAGTTCTTC. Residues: CASSSGTGMNEQFF.

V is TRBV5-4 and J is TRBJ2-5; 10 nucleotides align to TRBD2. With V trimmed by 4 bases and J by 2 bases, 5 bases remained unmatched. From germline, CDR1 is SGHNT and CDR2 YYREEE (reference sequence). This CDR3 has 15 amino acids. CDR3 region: CASSLAGDLQETQYF. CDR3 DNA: TGTGCCAGCAGCCTAGCGGGGGACCTACAAGAGACCCAGTACTTC.

Here the CDR3 reads CASSVVPPPTGVLNTEAFF. CDR3 bases: TGTGCCAGCAGCGTAGTACCACCCCCTACAGGGGTGCTGAACACTGAAGCTTTCTTT. The J gene is TRBJ1-1, the V gene TRBV9; 7 nucleotides align to TRBD1. CDR1 is SGDLS, CDR2 YYNGEE, per germline. CDR3 length equals 19 residues. V shed 0 bases and J 0 bases; nucleotides not matched to a gene: 14.

CDR3 sequence (DNA): TGTGCCATCAGTCGCGAGGACAGAAGGGCTTTCTTT. Its translation: CAISREDRRAFF. The chain carries TRBV10-3 and TRBJ1-1; maybe TRBD1 (6 bases). With 5 bases removed from V and 11 bases from J, the gap between germline ends came to 15 bases. The length of the CDR3 is 12 residues. Per germline, CDR1 ENHRY and CDR2 SYGVKD.

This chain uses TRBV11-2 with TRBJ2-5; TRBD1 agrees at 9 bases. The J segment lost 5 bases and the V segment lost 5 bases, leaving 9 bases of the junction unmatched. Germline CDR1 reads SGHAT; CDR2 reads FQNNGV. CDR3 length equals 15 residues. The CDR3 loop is CASSPPGQGLETQYF. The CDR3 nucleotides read TGTGCCAGCAGCCCCCCGGGACAGGGCTTGGAGACCCAGTACTTC.

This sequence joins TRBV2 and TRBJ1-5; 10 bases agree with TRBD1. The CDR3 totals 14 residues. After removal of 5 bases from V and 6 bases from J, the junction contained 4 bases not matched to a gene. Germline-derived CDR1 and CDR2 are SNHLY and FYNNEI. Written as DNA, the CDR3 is TGTGCCAGCAGTCTCGGACAGGGGGGTCAGCCCCAGCATTTT. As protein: CASSLGQGGQPQHF.

The CDR3 reads CATSLAGGTPSEKLFF. CDR3 DNA: TGTGCCACCAGCCTGGCAGGGGGGACGCCGAGTGAAAAACTGTTTTTT. This sequence joins TRBV15 and TRBJ1-4, with 7 bases identical to TRBD1. Germline V gives CDR1 LNHNV, CDR2 YYDKDF (reference sequence). This CDR3 has 16 residues. The V gene end was trimmed by 5 bases and the J gene end by 7 bases; junction bases not matched to a gene: 13.

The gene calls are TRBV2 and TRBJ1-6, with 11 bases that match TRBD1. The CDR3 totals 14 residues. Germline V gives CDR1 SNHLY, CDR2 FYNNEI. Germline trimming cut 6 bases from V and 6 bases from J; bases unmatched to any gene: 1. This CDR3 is CASRGTGGNSPLHF. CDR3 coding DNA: TGTGCCAGCAGAGGGACAGGGGGTAATTCACCCCTCCACTTT.

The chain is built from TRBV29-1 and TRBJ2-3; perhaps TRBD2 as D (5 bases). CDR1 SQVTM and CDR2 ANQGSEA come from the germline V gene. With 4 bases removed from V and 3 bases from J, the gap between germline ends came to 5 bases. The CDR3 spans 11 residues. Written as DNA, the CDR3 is TGCAGCGTTGGGGAGACAGATACGCAGTATTTT. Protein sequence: CSVGETDTQYF.

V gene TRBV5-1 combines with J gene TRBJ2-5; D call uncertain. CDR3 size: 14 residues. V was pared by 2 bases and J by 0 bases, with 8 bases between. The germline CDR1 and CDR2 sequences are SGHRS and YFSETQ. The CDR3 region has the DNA TGCGCCAGCAGCTTACGGCTAGACCAAGAGACCCAGTACTTC. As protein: CASSLRLDQETQYF.

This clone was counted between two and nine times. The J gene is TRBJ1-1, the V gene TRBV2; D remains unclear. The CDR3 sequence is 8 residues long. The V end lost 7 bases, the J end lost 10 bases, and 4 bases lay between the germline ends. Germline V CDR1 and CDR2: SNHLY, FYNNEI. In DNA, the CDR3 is TGTGCCAGCAATCTAGCTTTCTTT. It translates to CASNLAFF. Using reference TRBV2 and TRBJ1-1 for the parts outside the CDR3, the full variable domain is EPEVTQTPSHQVTQMGQEVILRCVPISNHLYFYWYRQILGQKVEFLVSFYNNEISEKSEIFDDQFSVERPDGSNFTLKIRSTKLEDSAMYFCASNLAFFGQGTRLTVV.

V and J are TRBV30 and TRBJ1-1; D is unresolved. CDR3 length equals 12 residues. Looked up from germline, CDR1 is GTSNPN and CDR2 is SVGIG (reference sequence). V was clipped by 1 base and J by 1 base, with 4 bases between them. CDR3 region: CAWSEQNTEAFF. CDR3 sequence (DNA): TGTGCCTGGAGTGAGCAGAACACTGAAGCTTTCTTT.

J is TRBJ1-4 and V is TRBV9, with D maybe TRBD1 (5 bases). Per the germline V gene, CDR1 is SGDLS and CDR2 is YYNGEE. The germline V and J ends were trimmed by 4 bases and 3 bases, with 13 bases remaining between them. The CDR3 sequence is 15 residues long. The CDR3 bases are TGTGCCAGCAGCCCCCGGGGGGAGGCTAATGAAAAACTGTTTTTT. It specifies CASSPRGEANEKLFF. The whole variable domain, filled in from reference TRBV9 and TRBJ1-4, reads DSGVTQTPKHLITATGQRVTLRCSPRSGDLSVYWYQQSLDQGLQFLIQYYNGEERAKGNILERFSAQQFPDLHSELNLSSLELGDSALYFCASSPRGEANEKLFFGSGTQLSVL.

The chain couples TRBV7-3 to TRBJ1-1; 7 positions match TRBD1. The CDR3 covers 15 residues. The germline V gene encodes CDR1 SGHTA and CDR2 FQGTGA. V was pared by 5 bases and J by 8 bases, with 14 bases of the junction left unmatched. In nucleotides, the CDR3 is TGTGCCAGCAGCCCACACGTAGGGGGGACAGCCGAAGCTTTCTTT. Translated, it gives CASSPHVGGTAEAFF.

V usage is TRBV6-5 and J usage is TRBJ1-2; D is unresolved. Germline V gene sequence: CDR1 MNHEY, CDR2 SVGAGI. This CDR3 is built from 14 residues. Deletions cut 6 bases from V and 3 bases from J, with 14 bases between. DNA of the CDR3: TGTGCCAGCAGGGGGTCAATAGGTGACTATGGCTACACCTTC. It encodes CASRGSIGDYGYTF.

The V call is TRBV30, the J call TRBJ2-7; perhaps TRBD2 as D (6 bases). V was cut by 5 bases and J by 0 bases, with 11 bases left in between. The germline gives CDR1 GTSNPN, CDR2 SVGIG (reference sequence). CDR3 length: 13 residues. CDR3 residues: CAWEEGRSYEQYF. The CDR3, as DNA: TGTGCCTGGGAGGAGGGGCGCTCCTACGAGCAGTACTTC. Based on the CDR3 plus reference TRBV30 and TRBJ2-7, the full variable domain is SQTIHQWPATLVQPVGSPLSLECTVEGTSNPNLYWYRQAAGRGLQLLFYSVGIGQISSEVPQNLSASRPQDRQFILSSKKLLLSDSGFYLCAWEEGRSYEQYFGPGTRLTVT.

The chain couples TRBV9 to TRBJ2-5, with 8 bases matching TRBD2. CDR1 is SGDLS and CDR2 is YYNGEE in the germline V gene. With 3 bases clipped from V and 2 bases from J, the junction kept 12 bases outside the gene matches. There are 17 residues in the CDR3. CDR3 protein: CASSGARGLDRQETQYF. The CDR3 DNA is TGTGCCAGCAGCGGGGCTCGGGGACTAGACCGACAAGAGACCCAGTACTTC. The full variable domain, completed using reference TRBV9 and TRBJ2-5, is DSGVTQTPKHLITATGQRVTLRCSPRSGDLSVYWYQQSLDQGLQFLIQYYNGEERAKGNILERFSAQQFPDLHSELNLSSLELGDSALYFCASSGARGLDRQETQYFGPGTRLLVL.

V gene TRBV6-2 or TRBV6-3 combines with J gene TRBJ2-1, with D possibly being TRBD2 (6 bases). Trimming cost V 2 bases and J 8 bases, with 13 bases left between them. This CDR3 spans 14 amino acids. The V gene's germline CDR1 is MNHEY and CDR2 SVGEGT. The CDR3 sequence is CASSYRDSYDEQFF. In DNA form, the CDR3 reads TGTGCCAGCAGTTACAGGGACTCCTATGATGAGCAGTTCTTC.